This is a list of T cell receptor beta chains from one sample in a study of cytomegalovirus exposure and HLA in healthy donors. Sequencing used immunoSEQ multiplex PCR; TCRdb keeps in-frame clones, though not all of them. This table has roughly 140,000 clones, around 80% appearing once. Sequenced sample: PBMCs. These receptors were obtained from a woman aged 40 to 55 in good health and CMV-seropositive. The CDR3 runs from the conserved cysteine through the conserved F or W. Fields, in order: J gene, D gene, clone size, V gene, CDR3 DNA, CDR3 protein. A D gene is named only where the DNA matches it firmly. The size field is filled for only some rows; it gives once, few, many or a size class.

J: TRBJ2-1
D: TRBD2
size: NA
V: TRBV30
DNA: TGTGCCTGGAGTAGCGGGGCTTACAATGAGCAGTTCTTC
CDR3: CAWSSGAYNEQFF

J: TRBJ1-2
D: NA
size: NA
V: TRBV21-1
DNA: TGTGCCAGCAGCAAAAAGGTTTGGACAGGGAGTAATGAATATGGCTACACCTTC
CDR3: CASSKKVWTGSNEYGYTF

J: TRBJ2-2
D: NA
size: once
V: TRBV9
DNA: TGTGCCAGCAGCGTAAATAGAGAGGGGGACAACACCGGGGAGCTGTTTTTT
CDR3: CASSVNREGDNTGELFF

J: TRBJ2-7
D: TRBD1
size: few
V: TRBV5-6
DNA: TGTGCCAGCAGCACCGTGCGGACAGGGGTTCCCTACGAGCAGTACTTC
CDR3: CASSTVRTGVPYEQYF

J: TRBJ2-3
D: TRBD2
size: once
V: TRBV9
DNA: TGTGCCAGCAGCCTAGCGGGAGGGTCAGATACGCAGTATTTT
CDR3: CASSLAGGSDTQYF

J: TRBJ1-6
D: NA
size: few
V: TRBV4-2
DNA: TGTGCCAGCAGCCAGGCGACAGGAGGACTCCACTTT
CDR3: CASSQATGGLHF

J: TRBJ2-7
D: TRBD2
size: NA
V: TRBV18
DNA: TGTGCCAGCCCACCACAACCGGGACTAGCGGGGAACTCCTACGAGCAGTACTTC
CDR3: CASPPQPGLAGNSYEQYF

J: TRBJ1-3
D: NA
size: NA
V: TRBV6-5
DNA: TGTGCCAGCAGCAGAGGGGCCGCGGAGGGAAACTCCATATATTTT
CDR3: CASSRGAAEGNSIYF

J: TRBJ1-5
D: NA
size: NA
V: TRBV5-1
DNA: TGCGCCAGCAGCTTTGGAGAGGGGGAACAGCCCCAGCATTTT
CDR3: CASSFGEGEQPQHF

J: TRBJ2-5
D: NA
size: NA
V: TRBV5-1
DNA: TGCGCCAGCAGCTTGGTCGGGCAAGAGACCCAGTACTTC
CDR3: CASSLVGQETQYF

J: TRBJ1-2
D: NA
size: once
V: TRBV5-6
DNA: TGTGCCAGCAGCAGCTTGGCAGGAGGCAGAGCTAACTATGGCTACACCTTC
CDR3: CASSSLAGGRANYGYTF

J: TRBJ2-7
D: NA
size: NA
V: TRBV1
DNA: TGCACCAGCAGCCAAGATGGCGGATCCTACGAGCAGTACTTC
CDR3: CTSSQDGGSYEQYF

J: TRBJ2-7
D: TRBD1
size: few
V: TRBV10-3
DNA: TGTGCCATCACTGGGACAGGAGTGCGACGCGAGCAGTACTTC
CDR3: CAITGTGVRREQYF

J: TRBJ2-5
D: TRBD2
size: NA
V: TRBV7-7
DNA: TGTGCTAGCAGCGGGGGGTACCAAGAGACCCAGTACTTC
CDR3: CASSGGYQETQYF

J: TRBJ2-3
D: TRBD2
size: NA
V: TRBV6-6
DNA: TGTGCCAGCACCCTAGCGGGGGGCGGCGATACGCAGTATTTT
CDR3: CASTLAGGGDTQYF

J: TRBJ1-4
D: NA
size: NA
V: TRBV19
DNA: TGTGCCAGTTCCCTGCGGGGCCGATTCTTTAATGAAAAACTGTTTTTT
CDR3: CASSLRGRFFNEKLFF

J: TRBJ1-6
D: TRBD1
size: few
V: TRBV7-2
DNA: TGTGCCAGCAGCCCCGGGACAGGGGTCTCACCCCTCCACTTT
CDR3: CASSPGTGVSPLHF

J: TRBJ2-1
D: TRBD2
size: NA
V: TRBV29-1
DNA: TGCAGCGTTGAAGTCAGAAGGGCTAGCGGGAGGGCCGTTAACGATGAGCAGTTCTTC
CDR3: CSVEVRRASGRAVNDEQFF

J: TRBJ2-1
D: NA
size: NA
V: TRBV16
DNA: TGTGCCAGCAGCAAGCTTGGACAGGGAGGGGATGAGCAGTTCTTC
CDR3: CASSKLGQGGDEQFF

J: TRBJ2-1
D: NA
size: NA
V: TRBV9
DNA: TGTGCCAGCAGCGTAGGTAGCGGAAAGGTCCCGTACAATGAGCAGTTCTTC
CDR3: CASSVGSGKVPYNEQFF

J: TRBJ2-7
D: TRBD1
size: NA
V: TRBV7-2
DNA: TGTGCCAGCAGCCGGGACAGGGCTAACGAGCAGTACTTC
CDR3: CASSRDRANEQYF

J: TRBJ2-1
D: TRBD2
size: NA
V: TRBV27
DNA: TGTGCCAGCAGTTTATCGGGACTAGCGGGGGATGAGCAGTTCTTC
CDR3: CASSLSGLAGDEQFF

J: TRBJ2-7
D: NA
size: NA
V: TRBV5-4
DNA: TGTGCCAGCAGCTTGGCGTCCTACGAGCAGTACTTC
CDR3: CASSLASYEQYF

J: TRBJ1-5
D: NA
size: NA
V: TRBV6-4
DNA: TGTGCCAGCAGTGACTCATCCCTTATTCCTCAGGAATATAGCAATCAGCCCCAGCATTTT
CDR3: CASSDSSLIPQEYSNQPQHF

J: TRBJ1-2
D: NA
size: NA
V: TRBV21-1
DNA: TGTGCCAGCAGCAAACCCGACAGGGTAGGCTATGGCTACACCTTC
CDR3: CASSKPDRVGYGYTF

J: TRBJ2-3
D: NA
size: NA
V: TRBV20-1
DNA: TGCAGTCCATCGATCCCTACTACGCAGTATTTT
CDR3: CSPSIPTTQYF

J: TRBJ1-2
D: NA
size: NA
V: TRBV6-4
DNA: TGTGCCAGCAGTCCCAACGGGGCTAACTATGGCTACACCTTC
CDR3: CASSPNGANYGYTF

J: TRBJ2-7
D: TRBD2
size: NA
V: TRBV9
DNA: TGTGCCAGCAGCGTAGCTAGCGGGACCTACGAGCAGTACTTC
CDR3: CASSVASGTYEQYF

J: TRBJ2-3
D: NA
size: NA
V: TRBV14
DNA: TGTGCCAGCAGCCAAGCGGGACTCTTCACAGATACGCAGTATTTT
CDR3: CASSQAGLFTDTQYF

J: TRBJ2-7
D: TRBD2
size: once
V: TRBV4-2
DNA: TGTGCCAGCAGCCAACCAGCGGGGGGGGGTCCTCTCTACGAGCAGTACTTC
CDR3: CASSQPAGGGPLYEQYF

J: TRBJ1-2
D: NA
size: NA
V: TRBV20-1
DNA: TGCAGTGCTAGGGGCGGCTACACCTTC
CDR3: CSARGGYTF

J: TRBJ2-3
D: TRBD2
size: NA
V: TRBV13
DNA: TGTGCCAGCAGCCTTCGACTAGCGGGAGATCATGGGGCAGATACGCAGTATTTT
CDR3: CASSLRLAGDHGADTQYF

J: TRBJ2-1
D: TRBD2
size: NA
V: TRBV11-3
DNA: TGTGCCAGCGGACTAGCGGGGGGGAATGAGCAGTTCTTC
CDR3: CASGLAGGNEQFF

J: TRBJ1-5
D: TRBD1
size: few
V: TRBV28
DNA: TGTGCCAGCAGACAGGGGGGGGTCAATCAGCCCCAGCATTTT
CDR3: CASRQGGVNQPQHF

J: TRBJ2-1
D: TRBD2
size: NA
V: TRBV30
DNA: TGTGCCTGGAGTGTCCAGCGGGGGCTTGTCAATGAGCAGTTCTTC
CDR3: CAWSVQRGLVNEQFF

J: TRBJ2-3
D: NA
size: NA
V: TRBV5-1
DNA: TGCGCCAGCAGCGAGGACTTTTCTAGCACAGATACGCAGTATTTT
CDR3: CASSEDFSSTDTQYF

J: TRBJ1-6
D: TRBD1
size: NA
V: TRBV29-1
DNA: TGCAGCGACAGGACAGGGAAGGCAGGTAGGTGTAATTCACCCCTCCACTTT
CDR3: CSDRTGKAGRCNSPLHF

J: TRBJ1-1
D: NA
size: NA
V: TRBV7-3
DNA: TGTGCCAGCAGCTTAACCCCCCGCAATGGTCGGGAAGCTTTCTTT
CDR3: CASSLTPRNGREAFF

J: TRBJ2-5
D: NA
size: NA
V: TRBV5-1
DNA: TGCGCCAGCAGCTTGGATATCCAAGAGACCCAGTACTTC
CDR3: CASSLDIQETQYF

J: TRBJ2-3
D: TRBD2
size: few
V: TRBV5-8
DNA: TGTGCCAGCAGCGGCGGGGACTACCAACTAGGCGATACGCAGTATTTT
CDR3: CASSGGDYQLGDTQYF

J: TRBJ2-2
D: NA
size: NA
V: TRBV27
DNA: TGTGCCAGCACCAGACTAAACACCGGGGAGCTGTTTTTT
CDR3: CASTRLNTGELFF

J: TRBJ1-4
D: NA
size: NA
V: TRBV30
DNA: TGTGCCTGCTATAGGGGAACGGGAAAACTGTTTTTT
CDR3: CACYRGTGKLFF